The rows below give T cell receptor beta chains drawn from one sample of a study of blood T cell repertoires in COVID-19. Here immunoSEQ multiplex PCR was the method, and the copy in TCRdb shows in-frame clones only, minus some. The sample lists some 41,000 clones; 83% were seen once. The sample comprised peripheral blood. These receptor sequences come from an older man in a cohort sampled during active COVID-19. Both conserved end residues are part of each CDR3. The D gene is left open where the match is weak. Some rows have no size entry. The others give once, few or many, or a class for an expanded clone.

J gene,clone size,V gene,D gene,CDR3 DNA,CDR3 protein
TRBJ2-3,few,TRBV19,NA,TGTGCCAGTAGAACCGGACTAACCACAGATACGCAGTATTTT,CASRTGLTTDTQYF
TRBJ1-3,NA,TRBV11-3,NA,TGTGCCAGCAGCCCGGGGGGCTCTGGAAACACCATATATTTT,CASSPGGSGNTIYF
TRBJ2-2,NA,TRBV11-3,TRBD2,TGTGCCAGCAGCGGAACTAGCGGGAGATCGACCGGGGAGCTGTTTTTT,CASSGTSGRSTGELFF
TRBJ2-2,NA,TRBV5-1,NA,TGCGCCAGCAGCTTGGAGTGGGGGCGCACCGGGGAGCTGTTTTTT,CASSLEWGRTGELFF
TRBJ2-2,NA,TRBV9,TRBD2,TGTGCCAGCAGCGTAGTCGGGGGGGACACCGGGGAGCTGTTTTTT,CASSVVGGDTGELFF
TRBJ1-5,NA,TRBV28,TRBD1,TGTGCCAGCAGTAGACAGGGTCAGCCCCAGCATTTT,CASSRQGQPQHF
TRBJ2-7,NA,TRBV24-1,NA,TGTGCCACCAGTGCCGGGTCCTACGAGCAGTACTTC,CATSAGSYEQYF
TRBJ2-7,NA,TRBV14,TRBD2,TGTGCCAGCAGCCAAGTGGATAGCGGGAACTACGAGCAGTACTTC,CASSQVDSGNYEQYF
TRBJ2-1,NA,TRBV19,TRBD1,TGTGCCAGTACCCGACAGGGATCGAACAATGAGCAGTTCTTC,CASTRQGSNNEQFF
TRBJ2-5,NA,TRBV5-1,TRBD2,TGCGCCAGCAGCGTGAGACTAGCGGGAATGGAGACCCAGTACTTC,CASSVRLAGMETQYF
TRBJ2-1,NA,TRBV5-4,TRBD2,TGTGCCAGCAGCTTAAATAGCGGGACGTACAATGAGCAGTTCTTC,CASSLNSGTYNEQFF
TRBJ2-1,few,TRBV6-2/TRBV6-3,NA,TGTGCCAGCAGTTACGACGGGAGCTCCTACAATGAGCAGTTCTTC,CASSYDGSSYNEQFF
TRBJ2-4,NA,TRBV5-1,NA,TGCGCCAGCAGCTTGGAAGCGGCCAAAAACATTCAGTACTTC,CASSLEAAKNIQYF
TRBJ2-1,NA,TRBV7-3,TRBD1,TGTGCCAGCAGCTTAAGAGTATTGGGGACAGGGGCTGGCTACAATGAGCAGTTCTTC,CASSLRVLGTGAGYNEQFF
TRBJ1-1,NA,TRBV7-9,TRBD1,TGTGCCAGCAGCTTAAGGGGACAGGGGCCGAACACTGAAGCTTTCTTT,CASSLRGQGPNTEAFF
TRBJ1-4,NA,TRBV28,TRBD1,TGTGCCAGCAGTTCGCAGGACAGGGGTGGCGAAAAACTGTTTTTT,CASSSQDRGGEKLFF
TRBJ1-6,NA,TRBV15,NA,TGTGCCACCAGCAGAGATCCCCCCAGGGGCAATTCACCCCTCCACTTT,CATSRDPPRGNSPLHF
TRBJ1-4,NA,TRBV5-1,NA,TGCGCCAGCAGCCCCTACGGGACTAATGAAAAACTGTTTTTT,CASSPYGTNEKLFF
TRBJ1-2,many,TRBV18,NA,TGTGCCAGCTCACCTGACACGGGAAAGAATGGCTACACCTTC,CASSPDTGKNGYTF
TRBJ2-4,few,TRBV28,TRBD1,TGTGCCAGCAGTTCAGACAGGGAAAGATCTCAGTACTTC,CASSSDRERSQYF
TRBJ1-2,NA,TRBV5-1,TRBD1,TGCGCCAGCAACCGACAGGGGGAAGGCTACACCTTC,CASNRQGEGYTF
TRBJ2-1,NA,TRBV29-1,NA,TGCAGCGTTGATAAGGGGACTTCCTACAATGAGCAGTTCTTC,CSVDKGTSYNEQFF
TRBJ1-1,NA,TRBV28,NA,TGTGCCAGCAGTTCGAGGAGGCTGGGGAACACTGAAGCTTTCTTT,CASSSRRLGNTEAFF
TRBJ2-2,NA,TRBV19,NA,TGTGCCAGTAGGCAGTGGTATGCTACCGGGGAGCTGTTTTTT,CASRQWYATGELFF
TRBJ2-1,NA,TRBV15,NA,TGTGCCACCAGCAGAGACCCAGGGGACAATGAGCAGTTCTTC,CATSRDPGDNEQFF
TRBJ2-7,medium-sized,TRBV11-2,NA,TGTGCCAGCAGCTTAGTCTCGTACGAGCAGTACTTC,CASSLVSYEQYF
TRBJ2-5,once,TRBV7-8,NA,TGTGCCAGCAGCTTAGAGACGCGGGCCCAGTACTTC,CASSLETRAQYF
TRBJ2-1,NA,TRBV18,TRBD1,TGTGCCAGCTCACCACAATCAATAAGAACAGGGGGTGAGCAGTTCTTC,CASSPQSIRTGGEQFF
TRBJ2-5,NA,TRBV5-1,TRBD2,TGCGCCAGCAGCTTTAATCCCGCGGGGGGGGAAGAGACCCAGTACTTC,CASSFNPAGGEETQYF
TRBJ1-4,NA,TRBV19,TRBD1,TGTGCCAGTAGTATACCGGGGGACAGAAATGAAAAACTGTTTTTT,CASSIPGDRNEKLFF
TRBJ1-1,NA,TRBV19,NA,TGTGCCAGTAGTATCCACGGCACTGAAGCTTTCTTT,CASSIHGTEAFF
TRBJ2-6,few,TRBV6-2/TRBV6-3,TRBD1,TGTGCCAGCAGTTCCATACAGGGGACTGGGGCCAACGTCCTGACTTTC,CASSSIQGTGANVLTF
TRBJ2-3,NA,TRBV5-1,NA,TGCGCCAGCAGCTTGAATAGCGCTACAGATACGCAGTATTTT,CASSLNSATDTQYF
TRBJ2-2,NA,TRBV7-8,TRBD1,TGTGCCAGCAGCCGGGACAGGGTGGGGACCGGGGAGCTGTTTTTT,CASSRDRVGTGELFF
TRBJ1-6,once,TRBV28,NA,TGTGCCAGCACCTCTTCCGGGGACAATAGTTCACCCCTCCACTTT,CASTSSGDNSSPLHF
TRBJ2-3,few,TRBV7-2,TRBD1,TGTGCCAGCAGCACAGGGGTATATACGCAGTATTTT,CASSTGVYTQYF
TRBJ2-5,once,TRBV7-7,TRBD1,TGTGCTAGCAGCCCCTCGGCAGGGGGCAGGGAGACCCAGTACTTC,CASSPSAGGRETQYF
TRBJ1-1,NA,TRBV11-2,TRBD1,TGTGCCAGCAGCTCAGGGACAGAGAACACTGAAGCTTTCTTT,CASSSGTENTEAFF
TRBJ2-7,once,TRBV6-5,TRBD1,TGTGCCAGCAGGTGGGGACAGGGGAGTAGCGAGCAGTACTTC,CASRWGQGSSEQYF
TRBJ2-5,NA,TRBV13,NA,TGTGCCAGCAGCCAGCAGGGGTTCGGGGAGACCCAGTACTTC,CASSQQGFGETQYF
TRBJ2-2,NA,TRBV7-9,TRBD2,TGCGGGACTAAGGGGACCGGGGAGCTGTTTTTT,CGTKGTGELFF
TRBJ2-6,NA,TRBV28,NA,TGTGCCAGCAGTCCCCCCGTCTACTCTGGGGCCAACGTCCTGACTTTC,CASSPPVYSGANVLTF
TRBJ1-1,NA,TRBV6-5,TRBD1,TGTGCCAGCACCCAGGGACAGGGGGCTGAAGCTTTCTTT,CASTQGQGAEAFF
TRBJ1-1,NA,TRBV9,NA,TGTGCCAGCAGCGAGAACCCCCGGAGACCGGAGAGGAACACTGAAGCTTTCTTT,CASSENPRRPERNTEAFF
TRBJ2-5,NA,TRBV6-1,TRBD1,TGTGCCAGCAGTGGTGACAGGGGGCCTTCCCAAGAGACCCAGTACTTC,CASSGDRGPSQETQYF
TRBJ2-1,NA,TRBV11-3,TRBD2,TGTGCCAGCAGCCTAAGCGGGGTATCCTACAATGAGCAGTTCTTC,CASSLSGVSYNEQFF
TRBJ2-3,NA,TRBV7-2,TRBD2,TGTGCCAGCAGCTTAGTTAGCGGGGGCACAGATACGCAGTATTTT,CASSLVSGGTDTQYF